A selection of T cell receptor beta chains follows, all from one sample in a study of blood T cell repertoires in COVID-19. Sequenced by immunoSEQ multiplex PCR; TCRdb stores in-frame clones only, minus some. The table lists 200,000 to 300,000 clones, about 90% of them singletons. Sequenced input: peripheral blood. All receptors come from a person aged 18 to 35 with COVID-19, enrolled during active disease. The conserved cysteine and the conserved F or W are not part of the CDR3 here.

ASSSPQNPHTEAF | TRBV11-2
ASSHIPGTGRSPLH | TRBV4-3
ASSSGGGYEQF | TRBV5-5
ASSVDRGYGYT | TRBV9
ASSKFEGRGLGEKLF | TRBV21-1
ASSYRGSNQPQH | TRBV6-5
ASSGGQGARETQY | TRBV5-1
ASNTVTLDTEAF | TRBV5-6
ASSEPTRRNIQY | TRBV5-1
ASSPGLAETQETQY | TRBV2
ASSLEGQGHYGYT | TRBV5-1
ASSAPGQGHYNEQF | TRBV9
ASSPRSGRSIEKLF | TRBV27
ASSSRTDHFIMNTEAF | TRBV7-7
SAPIGYGYT | TRBV20-1
ASSSIRGETQY | TRBV12-3/TRBV12-4
ARPGGPYEQY | TRBV27
ASSQGPGYGYT | TRBV9
ASSYSSGGSYEQY | TRBV6-5
ASSQGLAGVDGELF | TRBV4-1
ASKTTGGGYGYT | TRBV19
ASSPPGLTLETQY | TRBV27
ASSYSSFREADTQY | TRBV6-5
ASSYRQGETEAF | TRBV5-1
ATSDRTSGSPDTQY | TRBV24-1
ASSLVDRGGTEAF | TRBV5-5
ASSPGLAGGETQY | TRBV5-5
ASSSRDRGLTGELF | TRBV27
ASSPDYQETQY | TRBV28
ASSMPTGVANEQF | TRBV19
ASSFTGYTEAF | TRBV27
ATSGGPGQLSTDTQY | TRBV24-1
ASSSDLALSSYNEQF | TRBV5-4
ASSSRPSDSNTGELF | TRBV6-2/TRBV6-3
ASSYLALSGRSDTQY | TRBV7-9
AIKTSGTGELF | TRBV6-5
ASSRRDTDTQY | TRBV19
ASSGSGTSGRSEQF | TRBV10-1
ASSSGLAEDTQY | TRBV7-2
ASSWGVDASEKLF | TRBV5-4
ASSQDVRGSYNEQF | TRBV14
ASSSGTGSRTGELF | TRBV11-2
ASSLFRGDLEQY | TRBV7-2
ASSLDVGAGY | TRBV7-9
ASSLAGGAYEQY | TRBV5-1
ATSDFSGRDYNEQF | TRBV24-1
ASSVRSGLRNEQF | TRBV9
ASSRTNSNQPQH | TRBV27
SVGLAGGYEQY | TRBV29-1